The 16 T cell receptor beta chains listed next were all sequenced from one sample in a study of tissue T cells after allogeneic stem cell transplantation. The method was immunoSEQ multiplex PCR; TCRdb's version includes in-frame clones alone and lacks a portion of them. The table records about 3,200 clones, roughly two fifths of them present only once. Specified time point: mouse harvest day 14 after allogeneic transplant. Tail vein injection delivered 10^7 T-cell-depleted bone marrow cells and 10^6 splenic CD5+ T cells. Sequencing was carried out using gut tissue. Receptors originate from a female BALB/c mouse given C57BL/6 T cells with graft-versus-host disease after an allogeneic hematopoietic cell transplant.

Comment on this clone: Genes and germline come from the mouse. The read comes to an end 1 residue before the CDR3 does, leaving the germline J gene to fill in the end. This chain connects TRBV12-2 to TRBJ2-7; 8 nucleotides align to TRBD2. V gave up 5 bases and J gave up 1 base; unmatched junction bases: 6. The CDR3 extends over 14 amino acids. CDR1 SGHLS and CDR2 HYDKME come from the germline V gene. CDR3 region: CASLTGAFSYEQYF. CDR3 DNA, as far as it was read: TGTGCCAGCTTGACTGGGGCCTTTTCCTATGAACAGTAC.

With respect to this clone: Gene names and germline match the mouse. The CDR3 is cut off 1 residue early in the read; its end comes from the germline J gene. The gene calls are TRBV26 and TRBJ1-3; D is possibly TRBD1 (6 bases). Germline V gives CDR1 KGHPV, CDR2 FQNQEV (reference sequence). The germline V and J ends were trimmed by 2 bases and 2 bases, with 7 bases remaining between them. The CDR3 totals 14 residues. Here the CDR3 reads CASSLRGAGNTLYF. The CDR3 DNA, read in part, is TGTGCCAGCAGTCTGAGGGGGGCTGGAAATACGCTCTAT.

Regarding this clone: Mouse names are used for the genes. The sequence runs out 1 residue before the end of the CDR3; the remainder is reconstructed from the germline J gene. J is TRBJ1-4 and V is TRBV23; the table's D call, TRBD1, has no DNA check behind it. The CDR3 contains 14 residues. Germline loops: CDR1 KGHTA, CDR2 FQNQQP. The CDR3 DNA, read in part, is TGCTCCAGCAGTTTTGGGACAACCAACGAAAGATTATTT. The encoded protein is CSSSFGTTNERLF. The whole CDR3 sequence reads CSSSFGTTNERLFF.

With regard to this clone: Genes here carry mouse names. The read gets to within 1 residue of the CDR3 end, and the germline J gene fills in the rest. The V call is TRBV16, the J call TRBJ2-5; 7 positions match TRBD1. Looked up from germline, CDR1 is SGHSA and CDR2 is FRNQAP. The trim removed 6 bases at V and 3 bases at J, leaving 6 bases unmatched. The CDR3 has 14 residues. The CDR3 loop reads CASSSQGWQDTQYF. The CDR3 DNA, read in part, is TGTGCAAGCAGTTCACAGGGGTGGCAAGACACCCAGTAC.

With respect to this clone: Gene names and germline refer to mouse. The sequence runs out 1 residue before the end of the CDR3; the remainder is reconstructed from the germline J gene. V and J are TRBV26 and TRBJ1-3; 7 nucleotides line up with TRBD1. Germline assignment: CDR1 KGHPV and CDR2 FQNQEV (reference sequence). The CDR3 runs to 14 residues. V shed 6 bases, J shed 0 bases, and the junction held 2 bases outside the gene matches. CDR3 loop: CASRGQNSGNTLYF. The sequenced part of the CDR3 DNA is TGTGCCAGCAGGGGACAGAATTCTGGAAATACGCTCTAT.

Worth noting for this clone: Here the gene names and germline are mouse. The observed sequence ends 1 residue before the CDR3 terminus, with the missing tail filled in from the germline J gene. The gene calls are TRBV14 and TRBJ2-7; D may be TRBD1 (6 bases). The V gene lost 2 bases and the J gene lost 7 bases, with 16 bases spanning the gap. The CDR3 spans 14 residues. From germline, CDR1 is SGHDT and CDR2 FRDEAV. The CDR3 region is CASSFSTGPREQYF. The DNA read from the CDR3 is TGTGCCAGCAGTTTTAGTACAGGGCCGCGGGAACAGTAC. The full variable domain, in which reference TRBV14 and TRBJ2-7 provide the parts outside the CDR3, is EAGVTQSPRYAVLQEGQAVSFWCDPISGHDTLYWYQQPRDQGPQLLVYFRDEAVIDNSQLPSDRFSAVRPKGTNSTLKIQSAKQGDTATYLCASSFSTGPREQYFGPGTRLTVL.

Of note for this clone: The gene symbols are mouse symbols. The sequenced fragment ends 1 residue before the CDR3 boundary, so the rest is inferred from the germline J gene. The chain is built from TRBV12-2 and TRBJ2-3; 11 bases agree with TRBD1. The trim removed 1 base at V and 0 bases at J, leaving 2 bases unmatched. Germline V gives CDR1 SGHLS, CDR2 HYDKME. This CDR3 is 16 amino acids long. Partial CDR3 DNA: TGTGCCAGCTCTCTTGGACAGGGGGCTAGTGCAGAAACGCTGTAT. Translated, it gives CASSLGQGASAETLY. The whole CDR3 protein is CASSLGQGASAETLYF.

As regards this clone: Gene names follow the mouse nomenclature. Sequencing ends 1 residue short of the CDR3 end; the germline J gene provides the rest. V is TRBV24 and J is TRBJ1-4, with a weak D call TRBD1 (6 bases). The CDR3 runs 15 residues. From germline, CDR1 is KGHTA and CDR2 FRNEEI. V lost 4 bases and J lost 0, with 9 bases in between. The CDR3 sequence: CASSHGQISNERLFF. CDR3 DNA (partial): TGTGCCAGCAGTCACGGACAGATTTCCAACGAAAGATTATTT.

This clone was detected only once. Mouse gene names apply. The sequenced part of the CDR3 DNA is TGTGCAAGCAGCAAGGGACAGGGGAACACAGAAGTCTTC. Encoded protein: CASSKGQGNTEVF. The full CDR3 sequence reads CASSKGQGNTEVFF. This chain joins TRBV16 and TRBJ1-1; TRBD1 matches at 9 bases. The read comes to an end 1 residue before the CDR3 does, leaving the germline J gene to fill in the end. Trimming cost V 5 bases and J 1 base; bases outside gene matches: 2. Germline V gene lookup returns CDR1 SGHSA and CDR2 FRNQAP. CDR3 size: 14 residues.

The sample holds one count of this clone. Any gene name here is a mouse gene name. The read finishes 1 residue shy of the CDR3 end, and the germline J gene is used to complete it. V gene TRBV3 combines with J gene TRBJ2-3, with D perhaps matching TRBD1 (5 bases). The germline CDR1 and CDR2 sequences are SNHLY and FYNGKV (reference sequence). There are 13 residues in the CDR3. Trimming pared 4 bases from V and 2 bases from J, leaving 7 bases between. The CDR3 region is CASSSTVAETLYF. CDR3 DNA (partial): TGTGCCAGCAGCTCGACAGTTGCAGAAACGCTGTAT.

This clone showed up just a few times. Gene names and germline refer to mouse. The sequence runs out 1 residue before the end of the CDR3; the remainder is reconstructed from the germline J gene. The chain carries TRBV3 and TRBJ2-2; the match to TRBD2 covers 11 bases. The germline V gene encodes CDR1 SNHLY and CDR2 FYNGKV (reference sequence). The CDR3 length is 16 residues. Trimming at V came to 4 bases and at J to 1 base, leaving 2 bases not matched to a gene. The sequenced CDR3 bases are TGTGCCAGCAGCTCGGGACTGGGGGTAAACACCGGGCAGCTCTAC. Translated: CASSSGLGVNTGQLY. In full, the CDR3 reads CASSSGLGVNTGQLYF.

In regard to this clone: Mouse names are used for the genes. Read sequence stops 1 residue before the CDR3 end, and the germline J gene provides the missing end. V is TRBV13-1 and J is TRBJ1-1; D is possibly TRBD1 (6 bases). Germline-derived CDR1 and CDR2 are NSHNY and SYGAGN. V was clipped by 3 bases and J by 1 base, with 7 bases between them. The CDR3 loop spans 13 amino acids. The CDR3 is CASSGGQNTEVFF. CDR3 DNA (partial): TGTGCCAGCAGTGGGGGACAAAACACAGAAGTCTTC.

With respect to this clone: Gene names follow the mouse nomenclature. Coverage ceases 1 residue before the CDR3 finishes, and the germline J gene fills in the end. The chain recombines TRBV16 with TRBJ1-3; TRBD1 is a possible D gene (5 bases). The CDR3 runs to 14 residues. Germline V lookup: CDR1 SGHSA, CDR2 FRNQAP. V lost 4 bases, J lost 0 bases, and 7 bases lay in between. The CDR3 sequence: CASSSDSSGNTLYF. Incomplete CDR3 DNA: TGTGCAAGCAGCTCCGACAGTTCTGGAAATACGCTCTAT.

About this clone: One end of the junction varies from germline; a read error may be responsible. The listed genes are named as in mouse. The CDR3 end is not reached by the read, which stops 1 residue before it; the germline J gene fills it in. The chain uses TRBV13-3 and TRBJ2-4, with D unclear. From germline, CDR1 is NNHDY and CDR2 SYVADS. There are 14 residues in the CDR3. Incomplete CDR3 DNA: TGTGCCAGCGGTGAAAGGGTTAGTCAAAACACCTTGTAC. This translates into CASGERVSQNTLY. The CDR3, in full, reads CASGERVSQNTLYF. The full variable domain, completed using reference TRBV13-3 and TRBJ2-4, is EAAVTQSPRSKVAVTGGKVTLSCHQTNNHDYMYWYRQDTGHGLRLIHYSYVADSTEKGDIPDGYKASRPSQENFSLILELASLSQTAVYFCASGERVSQNTLYFGAGTRLSVL.

This clone is a singleton in its sample. Gene names denote mouse genes. The CDR3 bases that were read are TGCTCCAGCAGTCAAGGGACTGGGGGGAACACCGGGCAGCTCTAC. It specifies CSSSQGTGGNTGQLY. The entire CDR3 reads CSSSQGTGGNTGQLYF. The chain carries TRBV23 and TRBJ2-2; TRBD2 is taken as the D call from the table, unchecked against the DNA. Coverage ceases 1 residue before the CDR3 finishes, and the germline J gene fills in the end. This CDR3 is built from 16 residues. Looked up from germline, CDR1 is KGHTA and CDR2 is FQNQQP. Combining the CDR3 with reference TRBV23 and TRBJ2-2 gives the whole variable domain DAAVTQKPRYLIKMKGQEAEMKCIPEKGHTAVFWYQQKQSKELKFLIYFQNQQPLDQIDMVKERFSAVCPSSSLCSLGIRTCEAEDSALYLCSSSQGTGGNTGQLYFGEGSKLTVL.

This clone was observed a single time. Gene labels here are mouse ones. The CDR3 extends 1 residue past the end of the read, so its final part is completed from the germline J gene. The gene calls are TRBV13-1 and TRBJ2-3; D possibly corresponds to TRBD1 (5 bases). Trimming cost V 0 bases and J 3 bases, with 8 bases left between them. The germline gives CDR1 NSHNY, CDR2 SYGAGN. This CDR3 region has 14 residues. The CDR3 region is CASSDAGQAETLYF. The CDR3 bases that were read are TGTGCCAGCAGTGATGCAGGGCAGGCAGAAACGCTGTAT.